The clone carrying this T cell receptor (beta chain) showed up just a few times. Its cognate antigen is unknown. Regarding donors, all were healthy bone marrow donors. Per the germline V gene, CDR1 is ENHRY and CDR2 is SYGVKD. CDR3 length: 14 amino acids. J gave up 10 bases and V 3 bases, and 8 bases lay outside the gene matches. The study ran its PCR with 60 Vbeta and 13 Jbeta primers. Using immunoSEQ multiplex PCR, the repertoire was profiled, and TCRdb retains in-frame clones only, with some absent. In the table there are about 240,000 clones, more than 75% of which are singletons. These data come from a study of cytomegalovirus exposure and HLA in healthy donors. Study-level background: Among a few hundred genotyped donors, around 80% fell in the Caucasian-associated ancestry cluster.

Notes on the study in general: Later analysis associated a missense DCLRE1C variant with TCR beta V- and J-gene trimming. Of the V segments, some could not be distinguished, including TRBV6-2 and TRBV6-3, and were excluded.

Sequenced sample: PBMCs. This receptor was obtained from a woman in her thirties or forties in good health and CMV-seropositive. The chain couples TRBV10-3 to TRBJ1-1; 10 positions agree with TRBD1. The CDR3 nucleotides read TGTGCCATCAGTGAAAGGGACAGGGGTGGAGGAGCTTTCTTT. It specifies CAISERDRGGGAFF.